Listed below are T cell receptor beta chains from one sample, sequenced in a study of T cell responses to AZD1222 COVID-19 vaccine. Profiled with immunoSEQ multiplex PCR; TCRdb holds only in-frame clones, not every one. Here the sample spans around 120,000 clones, 92% being singletons. The material sequenced was peripheral blood, taken on day 0 of AZD1222 vaccination. The receptor source for this set is an adult in good health. CDR3s leave out the opening cysteine and the closing phenylalanine or tryptophan. Each record gives: V gene, D gene, CDR3 protein. A D gene is named only where the DNA matches it firmly.

>TRBV6-5|-
ASSYVNTEAF
>TRBV29-1|-
SVLSSNQPQH
>TRBV2|TRBD1
ASSPGTDTEAF
>TRBV25-1|-
AVGRGGEQY
>TRBV30|-
AWSSPRGRGETQY
>TRBV6-5|-
ASIRGGSATEAF
>TRBV9|-
ASSVDPSSYNSPLH
>TRBV6-2/TRBV6-3|-
ASSSPLVGILTEAF
>TRBV9|TRBD1
ASSVGPGQTYEQY
>TRBV20-1|-
SASWGDGYT
>TRBV14|TRBD1
ASSYSGGGYT
>TRBV19|-
ASSPTRTEQY
>TRBV9|-
ASSVGTGNTIY
>TRBV7-9|-
ASSFRAEYGYT
>TRBV28|TRBD2
ASSLRSSGYNEQF
>TRBV7-6|TRBD2
ASSLTSGGADTQY
>TRBV2|TRBD1
ASSEVGTGGQPQH
>TRBV21-1|-
ASSKGTGGFVDGYT
>TRBV5-1|TRBD2
ASSFSAGGPNEQY
>TRBV4-1|TRBD1
ASSQGQGQRGSGNTIY
>TRBV28|TRBD1
ASRPTGAADQY
>TRBV6-5|-
ASSYARGLSDEQY
>TRBV7-9|-
ASSLATSHGYT
>TRBV6-1|-
ASSDRDYYGYT
>TRBV15|-
ATSRHRVGETQY
>TRBV2|TRBD1
ASTLTGTGPETQY
>TRBV29-1|TRBD2
SVSREGNTDTQY
>TRBV4-3|TRBD2
ASSQESWNSGTSAKNIQY
>TRBV4-3|-
ASSQDQSYEQY
>TRBV27|TRBD2
ASKVGGDEQY